Presented here are 9 T cell receptor beta chains from one specimen sequenced in a study of T cell responses to AZD1222 COVID-19 vaccine. The data were produced by immunoSEQ multiplex PCR, yet TCRdb's version contains in-frame clones alone and is incomplete. The table has fewer than 200,000 clones, 91% seen once; the top ten hold more than 1.5%. Here the sequenced sample was peripheral blood, taken 28 days after the second AZD1222 dose. The receptor set was obtained from an adult who received the AZD1222 COVID-19 vaccine.

The chain couples TRBV29-1 to TRBJ2-7, with D perhaps assigned TRBD1 or TRBD2 (5 bases each). V was trimmed by 7 bases and J by 2 bases, leaving 18 bases between them. The CDR3 runs 14 residues. Germline values: CDR1 SQVTM, CDR2 ANQGSEA. The CDR3 region is CSAEPRDGPYEQYF. CDR3 sequence (DNA): TGCAGCGCCGAACCCCGGGACGGGCCCTACGAGCAGTACTTC.

V and J are TRBV5-1 and TRBJ1-2, with 8 nucleotides matching TRBD1. J gave up 8 bases and V 0 bases, and 9 bases lay outside the gene matches. Per germline, CDR1 SGHRS and CDR2 YFSETQ. The CDR3 is made up of 15 amino acids. CDR3 residues: CASSLVSGGASGYTF. The CDR3 DNA reads TGCGCCAGCAGCTTGGTTTCAGGGGGCGCGAGCGGCTACACCTTC.

The V gene is TRBV13, the J gene TRBJ1-5; D may be TRBD1 (6 bases). V was cut by 0 bases and J by 1 base, with 13 bases left in between. The germline V gene has CDR1 PRHDT and CDR2 FYEKMQ (reference sequence). The CDR3 is 17 amino acids. In DNA form, the CDR3 reads TGTGCCAGCAGCTTAGGACAGGGAATGTTGAGCAATCAGCCCCAGCATTTT. As protein: CASSLGQGMLSNQPQHF.

The chain links TRBV2 to TRBJ1-2; D is perhaps TRBD1 (6 bases). Looked up from germline, CDR1 is SNHLY and CDR2 is FYNNEI. CDR3 length: 15 residues. V lost 6 bases, J lost 5 bases, and 19 bases lay in between. CDR3 nucleotides: TGTGCCAGCAGACCTCGACAGGAAATGGGATATGGCTACACCTTC. Residues: CASRPRQEMGYGYTF.

This CDR3 is CATSREVSSGSSNQPQHF. The CDR3 region has the DNA TGTGCCACCAGCAGAGAGGTCAGTTCGGGGAGTAGCAATCAGCCCCAGCATTTT. The chain is built from TRBV15 and TRBJ1-5, with D unclear. Germline V gene lookup returns CDR1 LNHNV and CDR2 YYDKDF (reference sequence). The CDR3 loop spans 18 amino acids. V lost 0 bases and J lost 0, with 15 bases in between. The entire variable domain, with the rest obtained from reference TRBV15 and TRBJ1-5, is as follows: DAMVIQNPRYQVTQFGKPVTLSCSQTLNHNVMYWYQQKSSQAPKLLFHYYDKDFNNEADTPDNFQSRRPNTSFCFLDIRSPGLGDTAMYLCATSREVSSGSSNQPQHFGDGTRLSIL.

The CDR3 here is CASISGGGGTSQAFF. The CDR3 DNA reads as TGTGCCAGCATTTCCGGGGGCGGCGGCACATCTCAAGCTTTCTTT. The chain is built from TRBV6-5 and TRBJ1-1; D perhaps matches TRBD1 (6 bases). The CDR3 covers 15 residues. Per germline, CDR1 MNHEY and CDR2 SVGAGI. Trimming cost V 7 bases and J 9 bases, with 24 bases left between them.

The chain uses TRBV7-9 and TRBJ2-1; 13 bases agree with TRBD2. Germline assignment: CDR1 SEHNR and CDR2 FQNEAQ (reference sequence). V was clipped by 10 bases and J by 9 bases; unmatched bases: 9. The CDR3 runs 14 residues. CDR3 amino acids: CATVRTSGRLEQFF. As DNA, the CDR3 is TGTGCCACGGTTCGGACTAGCGGGAGACTTGAGCAGTTCTTC.

This chain joins TRBV9 and TRBJ1-1, with unresolved D. Germline V gene data show CDR1 as SGDLS and CDR2 as YYNGEE. The V and J ends lost 4 bases and 2 bases respectively, with 9 bases between them. The CDR3 loop spans 13 amino acids. The CDR3 is CASSPPENTEAFF. The CDR3 coding sequence is TGTGCCAGCAGCCCCCCAGAAAACACTGAAGCTTTCTTT.

The genes are TRBV18 and TRBJ1-2; tentative D call: TRBD1 (5 bases). The CDR3 is 14 amino acids. Germline CDR1 is KGHSH and CDR2 is LQKENI. The V end was cut by 6 bases, the J end by 4 bases, with 15 bases between. The CDR3 here is CASSPRDGLYGYTF. The DNA of the CDR3 is TGTGCCAGCTCGCCCCGGGACGGACTCTATGGCTACACCTTC.